These 8 T cell receptor beta chains were sequenced from one sample in a study of blood T cell repertoires in COVID-19. The table came from immunoSEQ multiplex PCR; TCRdb's copy has only in-frame clones and leaves some out. The table includes under 300,000 clones, around 79% detected once. The sequenced material came from peripheral blood. The source is an elderly woman with acute or convalescent COVID-19.

The chain joins TRBV5-8 to TRBJ2-7, with 10 bases matching TRBD2. CDR1 is SGHTS, CDR2 YDEGEE, per germline. The CDR3 is made up of 15 amino acids. J lost 4 bases, V lost 1 base, and 5 bases had no gene match. Here the CDR3 DNA reads TGTGCCAGCAGCTTGAAGCGGGGGGGTTTTTACGAGCAGTACTTC. This translates into CASSLKRGGFYEQYF.

This clone was detected a few times. V gene TRBV5-4 combines with J gene TRBJ2-5, with 10 bases aligning to TRBD2. Germline V lookup: CDR1 SGHNT, CDR2 YYREEE (reference sequence). The CDR3 is made up of 15 amino acids. With V trimmed by 1 base and J by 1 base, 1 base remained unmatched. The CDR3 DNA follows: TGTGCCAGCAGCTTGCAGCGGGGGGGCCAAGAGACCCAGTACTTC. Its protein product is CASSLQRGGQETQYF.

The rearrangement links TRBV5-1 to TRBJ2-1, with 10 bases fitting TRBD2. The V segment lost 5 bases and the J segment 8 bases; nucleotides outside the gene matches: 13. Germline-derived CDR1 and CDR2 are SGHRS and YFSETQ. The CDR3 extends over 16 amino acids. This CDR3 is CASSLRSGGASHEQFF. The CDR3 nucleotides read TGCGCCAGCAGTTTGCGAAGCGGGGGGGCCTCCCATGAGCAGTTCTTC.

The rearrangement joins TRBV7-2 to TRBJ1-2; 7 bases align to TRBD1. This CDR3 contains 15 residues. The germline V gene encodes CDR1 SGHTA and CDR2 FQGNSA. With 3 bases clipped from V and 7 bases from J, the junction kept 11 bases outside the gene matches. The CDR3 DNA is TGTGCCAGCAGCTTGAGTCAGGCAGGGGGAAGTGGCTACACCTTC. It codes for CASSLSQAGGSGYTF.

The chain combines TRBV5-6 with TRBJ1-2; a weak D match, TRBD1 (6 bases). Germline lookup yields CDR1 SGHDT and CDR2 YYEEEE. Trimming took off 4 bases at V and 6 bases at J, with 16 bases between the two ends. The CDR3 runs 14 residues. The CDR3 reads CASSPRTVLNGYTF. For the CDR3, the DNA is TGTGCCAGCAGCCCTAGGACAGTTCTGAATGGCTACACCTTC. Supplemented by reference TRBV5-6 and TRBJ1-2, the full variable domain reads DAGVTQSPTHLIKTRGQQVTLRCSPKSGHDTVSWYQQALGQGPQFIFQYYEEEERQRGNFPDRFSGHQFPNYSSELNVNALLLGDSALYLCASSPRTVLNGYTFGSGTRLTVV.

This rearrangement joins TRBV6-5 to TRBJ1-5; 10 positions agree with TRBD1. J gave up 6 bases and V 0 bases, and 5 bases lay outside the gene matches. This CDR3 contains 16 residues. Germline V lookup: CDR1 MNHEY, CDR2 SVGAGI. The CDR3 region is CASSYSGTGAGQPQHF. For the CDR3, the DNA is TGTGCCAGCAGTTACTCCGGGACAGGGGCGGGTCAGCCCCAGCATTTT.

Remarks on this clone: A much larger clone lies a single base off, so this may be a read error. This sequence joins TRBV5-1 and TRBJ2-3; possibly TRBD2 for D (6 bases). The CDR3 runs to 15 residues. Trimming left V 7 bases short and J 4 bases short, with 19 bases between. Germline V CDR1 and CDR2: SGHRS, YFSETQ. The CDR3 is CASCGRGGTSDTQYF. In DNA form, the CDR3 reads TGCGCCAGCTGCGGGCGGGGCGGGACCTCAGATACGCAGTATTTT.

The chain is built from TRBV5-1 and TRBJ1-1; a weak D match, TRBD1 (6 bases). Germline V gives CDR1 SGHRS, CDR2 YFSETQ. Trimming stripped 4 bases from V and 5 bases from J, with 9 bases between. This CDR3 region has 12 residues. The CDR3 region is CASSPDRTEAFF. CDR3 bases: TGCGCCAGCAGCCCCGACAGGACTGAAGCTTTCTTT.